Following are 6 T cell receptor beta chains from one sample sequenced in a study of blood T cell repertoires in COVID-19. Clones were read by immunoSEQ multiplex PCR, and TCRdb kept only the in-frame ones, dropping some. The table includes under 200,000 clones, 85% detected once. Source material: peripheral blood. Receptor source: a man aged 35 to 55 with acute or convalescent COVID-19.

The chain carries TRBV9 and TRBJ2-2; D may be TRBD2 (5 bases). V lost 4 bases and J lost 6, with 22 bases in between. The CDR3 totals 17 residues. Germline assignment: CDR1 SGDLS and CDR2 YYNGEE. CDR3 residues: CASSPRHRTLSAGELFF. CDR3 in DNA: TGTGCCAGCAGCCCCCGTCATCGGACTCTAAGCGCCGGGGAGCTGTTTTTT.

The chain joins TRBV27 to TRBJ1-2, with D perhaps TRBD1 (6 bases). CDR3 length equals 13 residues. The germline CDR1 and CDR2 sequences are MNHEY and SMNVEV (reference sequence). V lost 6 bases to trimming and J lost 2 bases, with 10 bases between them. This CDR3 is CASSPRGNYGYTF. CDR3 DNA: TGTGCCAGCAGCCCGAGGGGGAACTATGGCTACACCTTC.

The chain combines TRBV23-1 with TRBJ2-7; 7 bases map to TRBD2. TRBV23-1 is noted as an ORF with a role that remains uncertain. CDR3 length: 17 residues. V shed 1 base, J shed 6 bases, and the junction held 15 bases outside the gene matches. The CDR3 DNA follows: TGCGCCAGCAGTCAATACCCTCCGCGGGAGCTATTGGGCGAGCAGTACTTC. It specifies CASSQYPPRELLGEQYF.

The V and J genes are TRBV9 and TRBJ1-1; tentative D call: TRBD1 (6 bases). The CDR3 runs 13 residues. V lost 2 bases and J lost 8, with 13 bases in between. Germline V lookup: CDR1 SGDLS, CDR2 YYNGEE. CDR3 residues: CASSVSDRGEAFF. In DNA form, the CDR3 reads TGTGCCAGCAGCGTTTCGGACAGAGGGGAAGCTTTCTTT.

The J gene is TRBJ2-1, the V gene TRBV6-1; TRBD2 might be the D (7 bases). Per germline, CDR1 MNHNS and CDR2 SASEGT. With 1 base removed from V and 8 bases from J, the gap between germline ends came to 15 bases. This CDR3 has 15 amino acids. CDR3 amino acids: CASSEVGGLYDEQFF. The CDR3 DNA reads TGTGCCAGCAGTGAAGTGGGGGGGCTGTACGATGAGCAGTTCTTC.

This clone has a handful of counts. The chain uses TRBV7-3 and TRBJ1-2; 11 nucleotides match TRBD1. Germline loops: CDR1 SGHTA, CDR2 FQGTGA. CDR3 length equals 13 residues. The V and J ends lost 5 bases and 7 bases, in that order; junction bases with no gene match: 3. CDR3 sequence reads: CASSMGQGVGYTF. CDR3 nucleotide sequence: TGTGCCAGCAGCATGGGACAGGGGGTTGGCTACACCTTC.